This TCR beta chain is drawn from a study of shared clonotypes between healthy human individuals. Study summary: Three CD4 naive, three CD4 memory, two CD8 naive and one CD8 memory plate were used per donor. Points from the study as a whole: Clonotype sharing among donors likely depends on sequencing depth.

Details on this clone: Its antigen is unidentified.

V was pared by 2 bases and J by 4 bases, with 12 bases between. Germline V gene data show CDR1 as SNHLY and CDR2 as FYNNEI. The CDR3 covers 15 residues. Generated by immunoSEQ multiplex PCR, the TCRdb table keeps only in-frame clones and is missing some. The table has about a million clones, under 80% seen once. The clonotype was recovered from a man between 18 and 29 years old in good health. This chain connects TRBV2 to TRBJ1-3; D uncertain. Specimen: memory CD4+ T cells sorted from blood. As for subset: CD45RA-negative fraction. The CDR3 here is CASSERWVFGNTIYF. For the CDR3, the DNA is TGTGCCAGCAGTGAACGGTGGGTTTTCGGAAACACCATATATTTT.